A single sample gave rise to the 21 T cell receptor beta chains below, sequenced in a study of T cell responses to AZD1222 COVID-19 vaccine. Data came from immunoSEQ multiplex PCR; TCRdb stores just in-frame clones and leaves some out. The profile shows about 70,000 clones, less than 85% of them singletons. The sample in question was peripheral blood, obtained on day 0 of AZD1222 vaccination. All receptors come from an adult in good health.

The rearrangement joins TRBV29-1 to TRBJ1-2, with D unclear. V lost 6 bases and J lost 8, with 19 bases in between. CDR3 length: 13 amino acids. The germline CDR1 and CDR2 sequences are SQVTM and ANQGSEA. The CDR3 loop is CSVSERAAVGYTF. CDR3 nucleotides: TGCAGCGTATCGGAGAGGGCTGCGGTGGGCTACACCTTC.

The table lists this clone with a few counts. The V call is TRBV5-8, the J call TRBJ2-1; 7 bases map to TRBD1. CDR1 SGHTS and CDR2 YDEGEE come from the germline V gene. There are 12 residues in the CDR3. The V and J ends lost 9 bases and 2 bases, in that order; junction bases with no gene match: 2. Here the CDR3 DNA reads TGTGCCATCGGGACAGCCTACAATGAGCAGTTCTTC. Residues: CAIGTAYNEQFF.

The chain links TRBV27 to TRBJ2-3; perhaps TRBD2 as D (6 bases). The CDR3 has 16 residues. In germline, CDR1 is MNHEY, CDR2 SMNVEV (reference sequence). V lost 4 bases to trimming and J lost 3 bases, with 17 bases between them. The CDR3 here is CASSSLKEGRTDTQYF. In DNA, the CDR3 is TGTGCCAGCAGTTCCCTTAAGGAGGGGAGGACAGATACGCAGTATTTT.

This rearrangement joins TRBV5-1 to TRBJ1-3; no definite D call. The CDR3 is 14 residues long. Trimming pared 3 bases from V and 0 bases from J, leaving 7 bases between. Per germline, CDR1 SGHRS and CDR2 YFSETQ. The CDR3 loop is CASSSQSSGNTIYF. The CDR3, as DNA: TGCGCCAGCAGCTCGCAGAGCTCTGGAAACACCATATATTTT.

J is TRBJ2-7 and V is TRBV11-2, with 9 positions matching TRBD1. Trimming removed 4 bases from V and 3 bases from J; junction bases left unmatched: 13. The CDR3 loop spans 17 amino acids. Germline loops: CDR1 SGHAT, CDR2 FQNNGV. The CDR3 DNA reads as TGTGCCAGCAGCTCCTTCCGGAGGACAGGGGTACGCTACGAGCAGTACTTC. Translated, it gives CASSSFRRTGVRYEQYF.

This clone was observed once. This rearrangement joins TRBV7-2 to TRBJ1-1; no reliable D call. Germline CDR1 is SGHTA and CDR2 is FQGNSA. Trimming took off 1 base at V and 3 bases at J, with 9 bases between the two ends. The CDR3 contains 14 residues. The DNA for the CDR3 is TGTGCCAGCAGCTTAGGGTCCAGCTACACTGAAGCTTTCTTT. Residues: CASSLGSSYTEAFF.

J is TRBJ2-7 and V is TRBV19, with 13 bases matching TRBD2. Per germline, CDR1 LNHDA and CDR2 SQIVND (reference sequence). The CDR3 loop spans 15 amino acids. The V gene end was trimmed by 5 bases and the J gene end by 9 bases; junction bases not matched to a gene: 10. The CDR3 loop reads CASSPGRTSGGGQYF. DNA of the CDR3: TGTGCCAGTAGTCCTGGCCGGACTAGCGGGGGAGGGCAGTACTTC.

This chain uses TRBV12-3 or TRBV12-4 with TRBJ2-1; D is uncertain. Trimming removed 2 bases at V and 6 bases at J, with 8 bases between. The CDR3 is made up of 13 amino acids. The CDR3 loop reads CASSLSGPNEQFF. Written as DNA, the CDR3 is TGTGCCAGCAGTTTATCCGGTCCCAATGAGCAGTTCTTC.

This clone was recorded once. J is TRBJ2-3 and V is TRBV3-1 (or the pseudogene TRBV3-2); D uncertain. This CDR3 contains 13 residues. Germline CDR1 and CDR2: LGHDT and YNNKEL (reference sequence). V lost 2 bases, J lost 3 bases, and 6 bases lay in between. The chain's CDR3 is CASSQWETDTQYF. In DNA, the CDR3 is TGTGCCAGCAGCCAATGGGAAACAGATACGCAGTATTTT.

V gene TRBV18 combines with J gene TRBJ1-1; unclear D gene. V was pared by 3 bases and J by 4 bases, with 12 bases between. The CDR3 has 14 residues. Germline V gene lookup returns CDR1 KGHSH and CDR2 LQKENI. CDR3 amino acids: CASSPSVVGTEAFF. The CDR3 DNA reads as TGTGCCAGCTCACCCAGCGTTGTCGGCACTGAAGCTTTCTTT.

The CDR3 coding sequence is TGTGCCAGCATGGGTTCAAGCTCTGGAAACACCATATATTTT. Encoded protein: CASMGSSSGNTIYF. The chain joins TRBV6-5 to TRBJ1-3; D is undetermined. Trimming took off 7 bases at V and 0 bases at J, with 10 bases between the two ends. CDR1 and CDR2 from the germline V gene are MNHEY and SVGAGI. This CDR3 is built from 14 residues.

The chain employs TRBV5-1 and TRBJ1-2, with D uncertain. Germline CDR1 SGHRS, CDR2 YFSETQ. The CDR3 extends over 15 amino acids. V gave up 4 bases and J gave up 4 bases, with 17 bases separating them. The CDR3 is CASSQTPLGIYGYTF. The CDR3 DNA is TGCGCCAGCAGCCAAACACCCTTAGGGATCTATGGCTACACCTTC.

The rearrangement uses TRBV4-1 and TRBJ1-2, with TRBD1 identical over 7 bases. V lost 3 bases and J lost 2; bases outside the gene matches: 6. Germline V gene data show CDR1 as MGHRA and CDR2 as YSYEKL. This CDR3 contains 15 residues. The CDR3 is CASSQPGQANYGYTF. The CDR3 DNA reads TGCGCCAGCAGCCAGCCCGGACAGGCGAACTATGGCTACACCTTC.

The V and J genes are TRBV29-1 and TRBJ1-3; the D is unclear. The CDR3 totals 12 residues. CDR1 and CDR2 (germline): SQVTM, ANQGSEA. V gave up 7 bases and J gave up 4 bases, with 11 bases separating them. The CDR3 is CSGLRGGNTIYF. CDR3 nucleotide sequence: TGCAGCGGCCTGCGGGGAGGAAACACCATATATTTT.

The V and J genes are TRBV5-1 and TRBJ2-4; 9 bases are shared with TRBD1. This CDR3 comprises 14 residues. J was trimmed by 7 bases and V by 3 bases; bases with no gene match: 5. CDR1 is SGHRS and CDR2 is YFSETQ in the germline V gene. In nucleotides, the CDR3 is TGCGCCAGCAGCTCCGGGACAGGGCTGAACATTCAGTACTTC. Translating gives CASSSGTGLNIQYF. Supplemented by reference TRBV5-1 and TRBJ2-4, the full variable domain reads KAGVTQTPRYLIKTRGQQVTLSCSPISGHRSVSWYQQTPGQGLQFLFEYFSETQRNKGNFPGRFSGRQFSNSRSEMNVSTLELGDSALYLCASSSGTGLNIQYFGAGTRLSVL.

V usage is TRBV5-1 and J usage is TRBJ2-1, with 10 nucleotides matching TRBD2. CDR1 is SGHRS and CDR2 is YFSETQ in the germline V gene. The CDR3 extends over 15 amino acids. J lost 8 bases, V lost 2 bases, and 7 bases had no gene match. In DNA form, the CDR3 reads TGCGCCAGCAGCTTACCCGGGACTAGCGTATATGAGCAGTTCTTC. It is translated as CASSLPGTSVYEQFF.

In its sample, this clone is medium-sized (0.01 to 0.1%). The V call is TRBV27, the J call TRBJ1-2; TRBD1 is a possible D gene (6 bases). This CDR3 spans 12 amino acids. Trimming removed 4 bases from V and 6 bases from J, with 9 bases in between. The germline V gene encodes CDR1 MNHEY and CDR2 SMNVEV (reference sequence). This chain's CDR3 is CASSSYRDGYTF. The CDR3 nucleotides read TGTGCCAGCAGTTCCTACAGGGATGGCTACACCTTC.

This chain connects TRBV5-4 to TRBJ2-6, with a weak D call TRBD2 (5 bases). The germline V gene has CDR1 SGHNT and CDR2 YYREEE (reference sequence). The CDR3 length is 16 residues. Trimming stripped 1 base from V and 2 bases from J, with 10 bases between. CDR3 in DNA: TGTGCCAGCAGCTTGAGGCCCGGGACTGGGGCCAACGTCCTGACTTTC. Amino acids: CASSLRPGTGANVLTF.

This chain uses TRBV4-1 with TRBJ1-6; D uncertain. Looked up from germline, CDR1 is MGHRA and CDR2 is YSYEKL. The V end was cut by 1 base, the J end by 0 bases, with 13 bases between. The CDR3 spans 18 residues. This CDR3 is CASSQVSGRSSYNSPLHF. The CDR3 DNA is TGCGCCAGCAGCCAAGTATCTGGGAGGAGCTCCTATAATTCACCCCTCCACTTT.

The chain links TRBV4-1 to TRBJ2-2; D gene ambiguous. V was clipped by 4 bases and J by 0 bases, with 15 bases between them. Germline CDR1 MGHRA, CDR2 YSYEKL. This CDR3 is 17 amino acids long. Here the CDR3 reads CASSLIPKGANTGELFF. CDR3 nucleotides: TGCGCCAGCAGCCTTATTCCCAAGGGCGCGAACACCGGGGAGCTGTTTTTT.

This chain's CDR3 is CASSLIYTAARDYGYTF. CDR3 bases: TGTGCCAGCAGCTTGATATATACAGCCGCCAGGGACTATGGCTACACCTTC. The V call is TRBV5-6, the J call TRBJ1-2; D is possibly TRBD1 (5 bases). The ends were cut back, 1 base at V and 3 bases at J, with 19 bases in the middle. The CDR3 has 17 amino acids. CDR1 and CDR2 (germline): SGHDT, YYEEEE.